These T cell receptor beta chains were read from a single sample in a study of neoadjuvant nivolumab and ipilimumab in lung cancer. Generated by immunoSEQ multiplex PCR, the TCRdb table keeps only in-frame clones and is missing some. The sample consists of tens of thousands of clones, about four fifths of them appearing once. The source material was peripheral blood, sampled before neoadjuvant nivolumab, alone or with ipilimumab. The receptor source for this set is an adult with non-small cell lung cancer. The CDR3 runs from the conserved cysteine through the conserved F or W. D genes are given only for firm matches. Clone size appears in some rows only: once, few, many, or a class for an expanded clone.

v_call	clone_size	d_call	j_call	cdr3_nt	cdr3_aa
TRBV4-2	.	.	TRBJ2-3	TGTGCCAGCAGCCACGAGGGAAGAGGTCAGTATTTT	CASSHEGRGQYF
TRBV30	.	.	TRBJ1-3	TGTGCCTGGAGTGGCCGGGCCATATATTTT	CAWSGRAIYF
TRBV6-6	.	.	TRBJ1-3	TGTGCCAGCAGTTACTCAAAACCTGGAAACACCATATATTTT	CASSYSKPGNTIYF
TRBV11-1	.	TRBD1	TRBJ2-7	TGTGCCAGCAGCTCTGACAGGGTCAATGACGAGCAGTACTTC	CASSSDRVNDEQYF
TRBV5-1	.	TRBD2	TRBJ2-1	TGCGCCAGCACCAGCGGGGGAGATGAGCAGTTCTTC	CASTSGGDEQFF
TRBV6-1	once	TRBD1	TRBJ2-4	TGTGCCAGCAGTGAAAGTCCCGGGACAGGGAACATTCAGTACTTC	CASSESPGTGNIQYF
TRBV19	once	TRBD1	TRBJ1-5	TGTGCCAGTAGTAAATTGGGACAGGGGGCCAATAGCAATCAGCCCCAGCATTTT	CASSKLGQGANSNQPQHF
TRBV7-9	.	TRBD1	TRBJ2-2	TGTGCCAGCGGGACAGGGTTCGCCGGGGAGCTGTTTTTT	CASGTGFAGELFF
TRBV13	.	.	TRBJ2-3	TGTGCCAGCAGCCACCAGCTAGATACGCAGTATTTT	CASSHQLDTQYF
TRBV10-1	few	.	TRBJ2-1	TGCGCCAGCAGTGGTCGGTCAGGGGAAGGTAGCAATGAGCAGTTCTTC	CASSGRSGEGSNEQFF